Listed below are T cell receptor beta chains from one sample, sequenced in a study of cytomegalovirus exposure and HLA in healthy donors. Only in-frame clones appear in the TCRdb table, and some are missing; sequencing was by immunoSEQ multiplex PCR. The repertoire holds under 200,000 clones, with around 75% as singletons. The source material was PBMCs. The receptors come from a human donor in good health. CDR3s include the opening cysteine and the closing phenylalanine or tryptophan. D genes are given only for firm matches. Some rows mark clone size as missing; the rest say once, few, many or name a class of expanded clone.

clone_size d_call j_call v_call cdr3_nt cdr3_aa
NA NA TRBJ1-2 TRBV7-2 TGTGCCAGCAGCTTACGGCCGGGAGACGGCTACACCTTC CASSLRPGDGYTF
NA TRBD1 TRBJ2-7 TRBV15 TGTGCCACCAGCAGGGTTGGGACAGCAAGGGAGCAGTACTTC CATSRVGTAREQYF
NA NA TRBJ1-4 TRBV7-9 TGTGCCAGCAGCTTAGGGCAGGATGAAAAACTGTTTTTT CASSLGQDEKLFF
NA NA TRBJ1-1 TRBV5-1 TGCGCCAGCAGCGCCAGGGGCGGATCCACTGAAGCTTTCTTT CASSARGGSTEAFF
once NA TRBJ2-2 TRBV7-8 TGTGCCAGCAGCTTGTACTCATCGGGGGAGCTGTTTTTT CASSLYSSGELFF
NA NA TRBJ2-2 TRBV25-1 TGTGCCAGCAGTGAGGTCGCAGGGGAAGGTGTCACCGGGGAGCTGTTTTTT CASSEVAGEGVTGELFF
few TRBD1 TRBJ1-1 TRBV5-1 TGCGCCAGCACCTTAAGAGGGGGCGGGGGGGACACTGAAGCTTTCTTT CASTLRGGGGDTEAFF
NA NA TRBJ1-3 TRBV21-1 TGTGCCAGCAGCAAAATTGGGGCACGACACCCCTCTGGAAACACCATATATTTT CASSKIGARHPSGNTIYF
NA NA TRBJ2-1 TRBV27 TGTGCCAGCAGTTTATGGGCCGGCAATGAGCAGTTCTTC CASSLWAGNEQFF
NA NA TRBJ2-2 TRBV5-4 TGTGCCAGCAGCCAGGCAATGAACACCGGGGAGCTGTTTTTT CASSQAMNTGELFF
NA NA TRBJ2-7 TRBV7-8 TGTGCCAGCAGCTTAGGGGACAACCGCTACGAGCAGTACTTC CASSLGDNRYEQYF
NA TRBD2 TRBJ2-7 TRBV6-6 TGTGCCAGCAGGACTAGCGGGGACCACTACGAGCAGTACTTC CASRTSGDHYEQYF
NA NA TRBJ1-1 TRBV2 TGTGCCAGCAGTGGTGTTGCAGGTGTGGATGAAGCTTTCTTT CASSGVAGVDEAFF
few NA TRBJ2-7 TRBV4-1 TGCGCCAGCAGCCGCCGCCGGGACACGACCTCCTACGAGCAGTACTTC CASSRRRDTTSYEQYF
NA NA TRBJ2-5 TRBV7-7 TGTGCTAGCAGCTTAGTGCGCCAAGAGACCCAGTACTTC CASSLVRQETQYF
NA NA TRBJ1-2 TRBV6-5 TGTGCCAGCTCAGAAGTCGGGGGGGCGTCCTATGGCTACACCTTC CASSEVGGASYGYTF
NA NA TRBJ2-5 TRBV4-3 TGCGCCAGCAGCCAAGATGGAGGGGAGACCCAGTACTTC CASSQDGGETQYF
NA TRBD1 TRBJ1-2 TRBV6-6 TGTGCCAGCAGTTACTCAGGACAGGGGGCGGACTATGGCTACACCTTC CASSYSGQGADYGYTF
NA TRBD1 TRBJ1-1 TRBV4-1 TGCGCCAGCAGCCTGACAGGGGTTGGCACTGAAGCTTTCTTT CASSLTGVGTEAFF
NA NA TRBJ1-1 TRBV19 TGTGCCAGTAGTATTAGGGGAACCACTGAAGCTTTCTTT CASSIRGTTEAFF
once TRBD2 TRBJ2-1 TRBV2 TGTGCCAGCGGGGGGGGACGGTCCTACAATGAGCAGTTCTTC CASGGGRSYNEQFF
NA NA TRBJ2-7 TRBV11-2 TGTGCCAGCAGCTTAGGGGTCGGCGGGTACGAGCAGTACTTC CASSLGVGGYEQYF
NA NA TRBJ1-1 TRBV19 TGTGCCAGTAGTATAGGGGCAGGGAGGGTGAGCACTGAAGCTTTCTTT CASSIGAGRVSTEAFF